Below are 27 T cell receptor beta chains sequenced from a single sample in a study of immune evolution from preneoplasia to lung adenocarcinoma. Sequenced by immunoSEQ multiplex PCR; TCRdb stores in-frame clones only, minus some. The table includes about 9,800 clones, nearly 80% detected once. Material: FFPE lung adenocarcinoma in situ tissue. Receptors originate from a person aged 80 or over with lung adenocarcinoma.

The chain is built from TRBV27 and TRBJ1-2; 11 bases line up with TRBD1. With 2 bases clipped from V and 8 bases from J, the junction kept 16 bases outside the gene matches. The CDR3 has 18 residues. Germline assignment: CDR1 MNHEY and CDR2 SMNVEV (reference sequence). The CDR3 here is CASSLNSGQGAPWGGYTF. CDR3 nucleotides: TGTGCCAGCAGTTTAAATAGTGGACAGGGGGCCCCTTGGGGAGGCTACACCTTC.

V and J are TRBV7-2 and TRBJ2-7; TRBD1 aligns across 10 bases. This CDR3 is 16 amino acids long. V lost 3 bases, J lost 6 bases, and 11 bases stayed unmatched. Germline CDR1 and CDR2: SGHTA and FQGNSA. The CDR3 bases are TGTGCCAGCAGCTTGGGCGCGGGACAGGGGCGACGCGAGCAGTACTTC. It is translated as CASSLGAGQGRREQYF.

The rearrangement joins TRBV7-8 to TRBJ2-3; 8 bases are shared with TRBD2. V shed 6 bases and J 5 bases; nucleotides not matched to a gene: 10. CDR3 size: 15 residues. The germline gives CDR1 SGHVS, CDR2 FQNEAQ. DNA of the CDR3: TGTGCCAGCAGAATAGCGGGGATAAAGGGAGATACGCAGTATTTT. Translation gives CASRIAGIKGDTQYF.

V usage is TRBV11-2 and J usage is TRBJ2-3; the D call may be TRBD1 or TRBD2 (6 bases each). The germline gives CDR1 SGHAT, CDR2 FQNNGV. V lost 5 bases and J 8 bases, leaving 17 bases between the germline ends. This CDR3 region has 14 residues. The CDR3 DNA follows: TGTGCCAGCAGCCTCAGGAGGGGGATTGGTACGCAGTATTTT. This gives the protein CASSLRRGIGTQYF.

V usage is TRBV11-2 and J usage is TRBJ2-5; D may be TRBD1 (6 bases). Trimming removed 0 bases from V and 12 bases from J, with 14 bases in between. The CDR3 runs to 13 residues. CDR1 SGHAT and CDR2 FQNNGV come from the germline V gene. The CDR3 loop reads CASSLDPDRPKYF. In DNA form, the CDR3 reads TGTGCCAGCAGCTTAGATCCCGACAGGCCTAAGTACTTC.

This clone showed up just a few times. The chain joins TRBV4-1 to TRBJ1-1; maybe TRBD1 (6 bases). The germline V gene has CDR1 MGHRA and CDR2 YSYEKL. The CDR3 runs 14 residues. V was pared by 3 bases and J by 6 bases, with 14 bases between. CDR3 residues: CASSQDSSEAEAFF. The CDR3 DNA sequence: TGCGCCAGCAGCCAGGACAGCTCAGAGGCTGAAGCTTTCTTT.

V is TRBV11-3 and J is TRBJ2-7; tentatively, D is TRBD2 (5 bases). Germline V CDR1 and CDR2: SGHNT, YENEEA. The CDR3 runs 12 residues. V shed 1 base and J shed 6 bases, with 7 bases lying between them. The CDR3 sequence is CASSLGGPEQYF. In nucleotides, the CDR3 is TGTGCCAGCAGCTTAGGAGGGCCCGAGCAGTACTTC.

This clone was seen only once. This chain connects TRBV20-1 to TRBJ1-1, with no clear D. Trimming cost V 3 bases and J 1 base, with 3 bases left between them. The CDR3 has 11 amino acids. Germline assignment: CDR1 DFQATT and CDR2 SNEGSKA (reference sequence). CDR3 bases: TGCAGTGCTAGGCGGAACACTGAAGCTTTCTTT. Encoded protein: CSARRNTEAFF.

This clone is medium-sized by share. V is TRBV4-3 and J is TRBJ1-4; D call uncertain. Trimming cost V 3 bases and J 4 bases, with 15 bases left between them. Germline lookup yields CDR1 LGHNA and CDR2 YSLEER. The CDR3 is 16 residues long. The CDR3 coding sequence is TGCGCCAGCAGCCAGACCCACAGACTAAGTAATGAAAAACTGTTTTTT. The encoded protein is CASSQTHRLSNEKLFF.

This clone was recorded a few times. This chain joins TRBV23-1 and TRBJ2-1, with no clear D. TRBV23-1 is an ORF for which the function is uncertain. V lost 0 bases, J lost 8 bases, and 14 bases lay in between. This CDR3 contains 15 residues. The CDR3 sequence: CASSQSRATDYEQFF. The CDR3 DNA follows: TGCGCCAGCAGTCAATCCCGGGCCACCGATTATGAGCAGTTCTTC.

The CDR3 sequence is CASSASSSSTDTQYF. CDR3 DNA sequence: TGTGCCAGCAGCGCTAGCTCGTCTAGCACAGATACGCAGTATTTT. This sequence joins TRBV9 and TRBJ2-3, with D possibly being TRBD2 (5 bases). The CDR3 is 15 amino acids. Deletions cut 3 bases from V and 0 bases from J, with 11 bases between. Germline assignment: CDR1 SGDLS and CDR2 YYNGEE. Full variable domain (remainder filled in from reference TRBV9 and TRBJ2-3): DSGVTQTPKHLITATGQRVTLRCSPRSGDLSVYWYQQSLDQGLQFLIQYYNGEERAKGNILERFSAQQFPDLHSELNLSSLELGDSALYFCASSASSSSTDTQYFGPGTRLTVL.

This clone was counted once. V usage is TRBV7-2 and J usage is TRBJ2-3; 12 bases fit TRBD2. The CDR3 covers 16 residues. Germline lookup yields CDR1 SGHTA and CDR2 FQGNSA. Unmatched junction bases numbered 7, after V lost 4 bases and J lost 5 bases. CDR3 sequence: CASSSSSGGAGDTQYF. CDR3 coding DNA: TGTGCCAGCAGCTCCTCTAGCGGGGGGGCCGGAGATACGCAGTATTTT. The whole variable domain, filled in from reference TRBV7-2 and TRBJ2-3, reads GAGVSQSPSNKVTEKGKDVELRCDPISGHTALYWYRQSLGQGLEFLIYFQGNSAPDKSGLPSDRFSAERTGGSVSTLTIQRTQQEDSAVYLCASSSSSGGAGDTQYFGPGTRLTVL.

The table lists this clone with a few counts. This sequence joins TRBV7-6 and TRBJ2-7; D is tentatively TRBD1 or TRBD2 (6 bases each). This CDR3 contains 13 residues. V was cut by 5 bases and J by 5 bases, with 13 bases left in between. Looked up from germline, CDR1 is SGHVS and CDR2 is FNYEAQ. CDR3 DNA sequence: TGTGCCAGCAGCCCGGGGGACATCGACGAGCAGTACTTC. Amino acid sequence: CASSPGDIDEQYF.

V is TRBV27 and J is TRBJ2-2; no definite D call. Germline CDR1 reads MNHEY; CDR2 reads SMNVEV (reference sequence). The CDR3 is 14 amino acids. Trimming pared 0 bases from V and 5 bases from J, leaving 7 bases between. DNA for the CDR3: TGTGCCAGCAGTTTATCAATGGGGACCGGGGAGCTGTTTTTT. Protein sequence: CASSLSMGTGELFF.

This clone was seen a handful of times. The CDR3: CASVLEGGNTEAFF. The CDR3 DNA follows: TGTGCCAGCGTATTAGAGGGGGGGAACACTGAAGCTTTCTTT. The chain employs TRBV6-6 and TRBJ1-1; tentative D call: TRBD1 (6 bases). With 8 bases removed from V and 1 base from J, the gap between germline ends came to 14 bases. This CDR3 is 14 amino acids long. CDR1 and CDR2 from the germline V gene are MNHNY and SVGAGI (reference sequence).

The V gene is TRBV6-1, the J gene TRBJ1-3; no clear D. This CDR3 has 14 amino acids. V was trimmed by 7 bases and J by 1 base, leaving 11 bases between them. Germline V lookup: CDR1 MNHNS, CDR2 SASEGT. This CDR3 is CASTRTQSGNTIYF. The CDR3 nucleotides read TGTGCCAGCACTCGGACGCAGTCTGGAAACACCATATATTTT.

In this sample, this clone turned up a few times. J is TRBJ1-5 and V is TRBV2, with D perhaps matching TRBD1 (6 bases). Germline CDR1 is SNHLY and CDR2 is FYNNEI. This CDR3 is 15 amino acids long. The V end lost 4 bases, the J end lost 3 bases, and 13 bases lay between the germline ends. The CDR3 sequence is CASSAQGQVNQPQHF. CDR3 in DNA: TGTGCCAGCAGTGCACAGGGACAAGTCAATCAGCCCCAGCATTTT.

J is TRBJ1-1 and V is TRBV28; tentatively, D is TRBD1 (5 bases). Trimming stripped 7 bases from V and 4 bases from J, with 13 bases between. Germline assignment: CDR1 MDHEN and CDR2 SYDVKM. The CDR3 has 13 amino acids. This CDR3 reads CASTIRGSTEAFF. The CDR3 DNA reads TGTGCCAGCACCATACGGGGGAGCACTGAAGCTTTCTTT.

The count of this clone is one. The chain employs TRBV10-3 and TRBJ2-1; perhaps TRBD2 as D (6 bases). V was pared by 3 bases and J by 12 bases, with 18 bases between. The CDR3 runs to 14 residues. Per the germline V gene, CDR1 is ENHRY and CDR2 is SYGVKD. CDR3 DNA sequence: TGTGCCATCAGTGAATCCGGGACTGGTCGGCGGCAGTTCTTC. Its translation is CAISESGTGRRQFF.

The gene calls are TRBV6-5 and TRBJ2-7; no definite D call. With 5 bases removed from V and 3 bases from J, the gap between germline ends came to 5 bases. CDR3 size: 11 residues. CDR1 and CDR2 from the germline V gene are MNHEY and SVGAGI. The CDR3 bases are TGTGCCAGCAGTGGCTTCTACGAGCAGTACTTC. It is translated as CASSGFYEQYF.

V usage is TRBV30 and J usage is TRBJ2-5; D possibly corresponds to TRBD2 (6 bases). Germline V gene data show CDR1 as GTSNPN and CDR2 as SVGIG (reference sequence). V gave up 4 bases and J gave up 4 bases, with 19 bases separating them. This CDR3 contains 15 residues. CDR3: CAWMSSGLSRETQYF. DNA of the CDR3: TGTGCCTGGATGAGTTCGGGACTCTCACGAGAGACCCAGTACTTC.

This clone rates as medium-sized (0.01 to 0.1%). The rearrangement uses TRBV4-3 and TRBJ1-2; TRBD1 aligns across 7 bases. The junction had 13 bases not matched to a gene; V was cut back by 5 bases and J by 4 bases. Germline V gene data show CDR1 as LGHNA and CDR2 as YSLEER. This CDR3 has 16 residues. The CDR3 coding sequence is TGCGCCAGCAGCGTCTATCTGGGACAGCTCTTCTATGGCTACACCTTC. Translating it yields CASSVYLGQLFYGYTF.

Only one count was recorded for this clone. This chain uses TRBV7-2 with TRBJ2-7; 7 bases fit TRBD2. V was pared by 2 bases and J by 4 bases, with 5 bases of the junction left unmatched. Germline V gene lookup returns CDR1 SGHTA and CDR2 FQGNSA. The CDR3 runs 14 residues. The CDR3 DNA reads TGTGCCAGCAGCTTATGGGGGGAGGGGTACGAGCAGTACTTC. Translated, it gives CASSLWGEGYEQYF.

The chain couples TRBV7-9 to TRBJ1-4; 8 bases line up with TRBD1. Unmatched junction bases numbered 4, after V lost 4 bases and J lost 3 bases. The CDR3 totals 15 residues. Germline V gene data show CDR1 as SEHNR and CDR2 as FQNEAQ (reference sequence). The CDR3 DNA reads TGTGCCAGCAGCTCCGAGACAGGGGCTAATGAAAAACTGTTTTTT. Its protein product is CASSSETGANEKLFF. Full variable domain (missing parts from reference TRBV7-9 and TRBJ1-4): DTGVSQNPRHKITKRGQNVTFRCDPISEHNRLYWYRQTLGQGPEFLTYFQNEAQLEKSRLLSDRFSAERPKGSFSTLEIQRTEQGDSAMYLCASSSETGANEKLFFGSGTQLSVL.

This chain uses TRBV10-1 with TRBJ2-1; D unclear. Deletions cut 3 bases from V and 10 bases from J, with 10 bases between. The CDR3 is 12 amino acids. Germline V gene sequence: CDR1 WNHNN, CDR2 SYGVQD (reference sequence). As DNA, the CDR3 is TGCGCCAGCAGTGACAGAGCCCTCGAGCAGTTCTTC. Its translation is CASSDRALEQFF.

This rearrangement joins TRBV19 to TRBJ1-6; D remains unclear. This CDR3 spans 13 amino acids. Germline CDR1 and CDR2: LNHDA and SQIVND (reference sequence). V shed 7 bases and J shed 6 bases, with 10 bases lying between them. The CDR3 protein is CASTPEPNSPLHF. DNA for the CDR3: TGTGCCAGTACCCCAGAACCTAATTCACCCCTCCACTTT. The variable domain in full, completed from reference TRBV19 and TRBJ1-6, reads DGGITQSPKYLFRKEGQNVTLSCEQNLNHDAMYWYRQDPGQGLRLIYYSQIVNDFQKGDIAEGYSVSREKKESFPLTVTSAQKNPTAFYLCASTPEPNSPLHFGNGTRLTVT.

The gene calls are TRBV30 and TRBJ2-7; D call uncertain. V lost 5 bases and J 1 base, leaving 3 bases between the germline ends. There are 10 residues in the CDR3. Germline CDR1 and CDR2: GTSNPN and SVGIG (reference sequence). The CDR3 region is CAWGSYEQYF. The CDR3 nucleotides are TGTGCCTGGGGGTCCTACGAGCAGTACTTC.